This T cell receptor (beta chain) comes out of a study of blood T cells in healthy people across ages. For the second PCR, which ran for about 6 to 11 cycles, a sample-barcoded 5' primer and a J-beta primer mix were used. TCRdb ran MiXCR on the 5' RACE reads and lists one entry per CDR3 protein. The repertoire holds about 930,000 distinct CDR3 sequences, with about 28% as singletons. This clonotype was seen more than once but under ten times. Individuals who donated were healthy Caucasians from Russia aged roughly 6 to 100. Trimming took off 4 bases at V and 0 bases at J, with 10 bases between the two ends. The germline CDR1 and CDR2 sequences are SQVTM and ANQGSEA. The length of the CDR3 is 13 residues. These data are also associated with another study on T cells of mothers and their children. That paper states: Primer M1S, used in the second PCR, introduced sample barcodes and 2-4 random nucleotides. Sequencing returned over 9 million TCR beta CDR3 reads per mother and roughly 3 million per child. There was no detection of any persistent microchimeric T cell clones.

The origin of this receptor is a woman aged 40 to 50 in good health. The J gene is TRBJ2-7, the V gene TRBV29-1; maybe TRBD1 (6 bases). Source material: blood. CDR3 loop: CSVVDRSSYEQYF. DNA for the CDR3: TGCAGCGTTGTTGACAGGAGCTCCTACGAGCAGTACTTC.